The 8 T cell receptor beta chains given below trace back to one sample, sequenced in a study of response to subunit inactivated influenza vaccine. From the RT-PCR reads, TCRdb called clonotypes with MiXCR, one entry per CDR3 protein. The sample shows approximately 160,000 distinct CDR3 sequences, approximately 11% of them seen only once. Source: CD8+ T cells sorted from PBMCs, taken around 2 years after vaccination. The receptors stem from a man between 50 and 69 years old who received an inactivated influenza vaccine.

This clonotype was picked up a small number of times. V is TRBV6-2 or TRBV6-3 and J is TRBJ2-7; D remains ambiguous. The V and J ends lost 6 bases and 5 bases respectively, with 17 bases between them. The CDR3 contains 14 residues. CDR1 and CDR2 from the germline V gene are MNHEY and SVGEGT. The CDR3 DNA sequence: TGTGCCAGCAGCCGCCGGGCAGACGTAGACGAGCAGTACTTC. Encoded protein: CASSRRADVDEQYF.

This rearrangement joins TRBV28 to TRBJ2-1; either TRBD1 or TRBD2 may supply D (5 bases each). V shed 1 base and J shed 0 bases, with 10 bases lying between them. The CDR3 sequence is 16 residues long. CDR1 and CDR2 from the germline V gene are MDHEN and SYDVKM. Here the CDR3 DNA reads TGTGCCAGCAGTTTATTTGGGGGTAGCTCCTACAATGAGCAGTTCTTC. This sequence encodes CASSLFGGSSYNEQFF.

The V call is TRBV4-3, the J call TRBJ1-6; 9 bases agree with TRBD1. The CDR3 covers 16 residues. Germline trimming cut 3 bases from V and 9 bases from J; bases unmatched to any gene: 9. Germline CDR1 reads LGHNA; CDR2 reads YSLEER. The CDR3 reads CASSHAPGQGTSPLHF. In DNA form, the CDR3 reads TGCGCCAGCAGCCATGCGCCGGGACAGGGTACTTCACCCCTCCACTTT.

The chain has TRBV15 and TRBJ2-1; D might be TRBD1 or TRBD2, each matching 6 bases. V was cut by 5 bases and J by 4 bases, with 15 bases left in between. This CDR3 is 15 amino acids long. Germline V gives CDR1 LNHNV, CDR2 YYDKDF (reference sequence). The CDR3 protein is CATSEGGVAYNEQFF. CDR3 sequence (DNA): TGTGCCACCAGCGAGGGGGGAGTCGCTTACAATGAGCAGTTCTTC.

This clonotype was picked up many times. V is TRBV7-6 and J is TRBJ1-5; no reliable D call. In germline, CDR1 is SGHVS, CDR2 FNYEAQ. V lost 5 bases, J lost 0 bases, and 20 bases lay in between. This CDR3 contains 18 residues. CDR3 bases: TGTGCCAGCAGCGCAGGCCGTTGGGCGGGGAATAGCAATCAGCCCCAGCATTTT. This translates into CASSAGRWAGNSNQPQHF.

This clonotype was found once. The V and J genes are TRBV19 and TRBJ2-7; weak D call: TRBD1 (5 bases). The V gene's germline CDR1 is LNHDA and CDR2 SQIVND (reference sequence). This CDR3 spans 13 amino acids. The V and J ends lost 4 bases and 3 bases respectively, with 10 bases between them. DNA of the CDR3: TGTGCCAGTAGTACGGTAGGGGACTACGAGCAGTACTTC. Translating gives CASSTVGDYEQYF.

V usage is TRBV7-9 and J usage is TRBJ1-2; D gene uncertain. Germline CDR1 SEHNR, CDR2 FQNEAQ (reference sequence). V lost 5 bases and J lost 4, with 20 bases in between. The CDR3 extends over 16 amino acids. The CDR3 coding sequence is TGTGCCAGCAGCGTCTCGGTCGAGTCTTCCGTCTATGGCTACACCTTC. Protein sequence: CASSVSVESSVYGYTF.

The V gene is TRBV7-9, the J gene TRBJ2-1, with 8 nucleotides matching TRBD2. V was clipped by 3 bases and J by 8 bases; unmatched bases: 3. This CDR3 has 13 residues. Germline assignment: CDR1 SEHNR and CDR2 FQNEAQ (reference sequence). The CDR3 region has the DNA TGTGCCAGCAGCTTGGGACTAGGGTATGAGCAGTTCTTC. This translates into CASSLGLGYEQFF.